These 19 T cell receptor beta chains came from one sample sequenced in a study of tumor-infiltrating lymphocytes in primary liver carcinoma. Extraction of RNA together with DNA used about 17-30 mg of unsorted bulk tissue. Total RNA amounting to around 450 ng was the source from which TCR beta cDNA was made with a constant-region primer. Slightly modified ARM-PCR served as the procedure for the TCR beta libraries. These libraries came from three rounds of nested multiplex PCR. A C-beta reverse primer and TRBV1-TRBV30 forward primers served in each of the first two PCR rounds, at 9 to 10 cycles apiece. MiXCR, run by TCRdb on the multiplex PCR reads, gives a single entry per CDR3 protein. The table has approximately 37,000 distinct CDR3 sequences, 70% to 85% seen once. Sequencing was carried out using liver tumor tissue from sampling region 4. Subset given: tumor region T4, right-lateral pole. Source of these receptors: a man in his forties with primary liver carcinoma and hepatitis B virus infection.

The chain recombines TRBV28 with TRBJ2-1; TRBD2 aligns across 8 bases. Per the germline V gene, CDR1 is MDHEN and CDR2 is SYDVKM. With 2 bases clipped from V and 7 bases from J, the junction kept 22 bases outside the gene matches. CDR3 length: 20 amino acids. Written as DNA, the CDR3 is TGTGCCAGCAGTTTACCGCAAGGGGCGGTTAGCGGGATGGCGTATAATGAGCAGTTCTTC. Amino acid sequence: CASSLPQGAVSGMAYNEQFF.

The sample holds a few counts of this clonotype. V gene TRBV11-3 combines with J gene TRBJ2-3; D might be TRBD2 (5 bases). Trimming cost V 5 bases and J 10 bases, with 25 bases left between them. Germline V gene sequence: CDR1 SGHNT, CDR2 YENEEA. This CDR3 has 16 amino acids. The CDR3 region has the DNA TGTGCCAGCAGCGGCAGCCCGGCGGGTGGAGTGGATGCGCAGTATTTT. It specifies CASSGSPAGGVDAQYF.

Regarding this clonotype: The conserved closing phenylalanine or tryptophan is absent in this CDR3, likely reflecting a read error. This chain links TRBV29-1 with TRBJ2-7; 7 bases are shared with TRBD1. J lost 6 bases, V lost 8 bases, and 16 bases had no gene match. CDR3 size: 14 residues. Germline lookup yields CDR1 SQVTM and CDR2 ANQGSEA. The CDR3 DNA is TGCAGCCTTGGAGCTCCAACAGGGGTCGGCGAGCAGTACTCC. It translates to CSLGAPTGVGEQYS.

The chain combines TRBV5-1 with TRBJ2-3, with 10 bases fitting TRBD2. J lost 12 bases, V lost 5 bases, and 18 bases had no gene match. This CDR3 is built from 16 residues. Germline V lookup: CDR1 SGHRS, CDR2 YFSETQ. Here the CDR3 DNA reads TGCGCCAGCAGGGAGTCTAGCGGGAGTTCCGCAGATTCACAGTATTTT. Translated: CASRESSGSSADSQYF.

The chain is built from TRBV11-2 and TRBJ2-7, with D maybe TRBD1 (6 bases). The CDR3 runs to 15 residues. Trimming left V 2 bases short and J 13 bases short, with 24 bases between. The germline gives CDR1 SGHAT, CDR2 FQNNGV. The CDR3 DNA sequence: TGTGCCAGCAGCTTACGATGGACAGTGGAAAACGGGCAATACTTC. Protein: CASSLRWTVENGQYF.

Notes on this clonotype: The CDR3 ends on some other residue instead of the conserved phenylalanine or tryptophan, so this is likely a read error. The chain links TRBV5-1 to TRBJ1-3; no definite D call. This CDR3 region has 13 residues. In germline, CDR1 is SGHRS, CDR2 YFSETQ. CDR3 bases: TGCGCCAGCAGCCTAGAAGGCGGAAACATCATATATTTA. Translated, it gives CASSLEGGNIIYL.

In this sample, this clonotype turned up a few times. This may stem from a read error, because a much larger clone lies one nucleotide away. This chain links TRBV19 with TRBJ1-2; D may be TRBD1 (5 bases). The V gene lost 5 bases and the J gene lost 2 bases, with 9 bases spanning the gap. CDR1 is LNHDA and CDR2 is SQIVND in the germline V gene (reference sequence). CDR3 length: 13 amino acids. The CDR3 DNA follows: TGTGCCAGTAGTGAACGGGGGAACTATGGCTACACCTTC. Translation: CASSERGNYGYTF.

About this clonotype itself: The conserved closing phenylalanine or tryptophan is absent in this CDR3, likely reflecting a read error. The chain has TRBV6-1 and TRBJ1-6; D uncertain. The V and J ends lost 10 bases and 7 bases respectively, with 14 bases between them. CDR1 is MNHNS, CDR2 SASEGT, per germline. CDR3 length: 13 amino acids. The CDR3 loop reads CAISLERNSPLHY. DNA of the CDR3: TGTGCCATCAGCTTGGAGAGGAATTCACCCCTCCACTAT.

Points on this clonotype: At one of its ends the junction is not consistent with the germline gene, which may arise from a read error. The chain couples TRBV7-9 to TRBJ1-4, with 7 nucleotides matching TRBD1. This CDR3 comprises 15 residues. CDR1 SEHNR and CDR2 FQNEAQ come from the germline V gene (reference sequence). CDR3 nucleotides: TGTGCCAGCAACTTCGGCCGGGACAGTAATGAAAAACAGTTTTTT. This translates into CASNFGRDSNEKQFF.

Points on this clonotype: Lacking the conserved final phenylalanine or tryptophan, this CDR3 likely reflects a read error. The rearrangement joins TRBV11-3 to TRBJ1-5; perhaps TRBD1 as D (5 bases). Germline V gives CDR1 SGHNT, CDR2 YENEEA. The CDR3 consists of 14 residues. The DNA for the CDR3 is TGTCCCAGTAGTGACAGCTATAGCAATCAGCCCCAGCATCTT. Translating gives CPSSDSYSNQPQHL.

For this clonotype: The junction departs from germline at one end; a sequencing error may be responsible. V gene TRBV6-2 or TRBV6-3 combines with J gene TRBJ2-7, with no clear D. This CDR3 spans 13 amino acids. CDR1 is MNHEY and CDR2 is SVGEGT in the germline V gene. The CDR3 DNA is TGTGCCAGTAGTTACGAGGTACCTTACGGGCAGTACTTC. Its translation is CASSYEVPYGQYF.

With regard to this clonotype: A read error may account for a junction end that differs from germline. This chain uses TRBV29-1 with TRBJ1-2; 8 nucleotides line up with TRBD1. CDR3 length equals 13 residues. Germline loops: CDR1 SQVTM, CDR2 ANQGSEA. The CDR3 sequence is CGASQGAENGYIF. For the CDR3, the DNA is TGCGGCGCTTCGCAGGGGGCTGAGAATGGCTACATCTTC.

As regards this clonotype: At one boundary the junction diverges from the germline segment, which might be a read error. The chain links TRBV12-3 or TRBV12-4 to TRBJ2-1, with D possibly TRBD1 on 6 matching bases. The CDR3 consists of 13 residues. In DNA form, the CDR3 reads TGTGACAGCAGTCTCGGACAGAAAAATGATCAGTTCTTC. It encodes CDSSLGQKNDQFF.

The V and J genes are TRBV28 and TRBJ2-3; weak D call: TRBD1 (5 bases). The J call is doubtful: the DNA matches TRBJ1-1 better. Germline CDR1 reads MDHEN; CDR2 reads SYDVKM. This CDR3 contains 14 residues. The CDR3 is CASSSPVGRAEAFF. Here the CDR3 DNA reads TGTGCCAGCAGTTCCCCTGTGGGGCGGGCTGAAGCTTTCTTT.

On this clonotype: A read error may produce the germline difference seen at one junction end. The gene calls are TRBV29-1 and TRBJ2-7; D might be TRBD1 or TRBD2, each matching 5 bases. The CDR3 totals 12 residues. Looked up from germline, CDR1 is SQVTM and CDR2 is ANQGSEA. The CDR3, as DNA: TGCAGCGCGTCCCCAGGGAGCTACGAGCAATACTTC. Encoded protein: CSASPGSYEQYF.

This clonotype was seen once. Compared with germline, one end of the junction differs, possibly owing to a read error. The CDR3 here is CASSEDRVTEAFF. CDR3 in DNA: TGCGCCAGCAGTGAGGACAGGGTAACTGAAGCTTTCTTT. The rearrangement joins TRBV6-4 to TRBJ1-1; 8 bases agree with TRBD1. This CDR3 has 13 residues. Germline V gene data show CDR1 as MRHNA and CDR2 as SNTAGT.

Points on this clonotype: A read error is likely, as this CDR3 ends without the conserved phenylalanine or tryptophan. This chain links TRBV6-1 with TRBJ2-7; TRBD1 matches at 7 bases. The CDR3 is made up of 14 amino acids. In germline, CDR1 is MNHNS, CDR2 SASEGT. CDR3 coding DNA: TGTGCCACGGTCGAGGACAGGTCCTCCTATGAGCAGTACTCC. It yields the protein CATVEDRSSYEQYS.

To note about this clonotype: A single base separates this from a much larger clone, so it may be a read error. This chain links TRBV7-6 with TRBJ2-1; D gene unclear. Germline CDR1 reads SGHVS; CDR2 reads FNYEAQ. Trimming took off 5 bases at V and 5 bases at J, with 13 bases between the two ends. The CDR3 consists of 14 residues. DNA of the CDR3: TGTGCCAGCAGCGTAGTAGCTGCAAACAATGAGCAGTTCTTC. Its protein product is CASSVVAANNEQFF.

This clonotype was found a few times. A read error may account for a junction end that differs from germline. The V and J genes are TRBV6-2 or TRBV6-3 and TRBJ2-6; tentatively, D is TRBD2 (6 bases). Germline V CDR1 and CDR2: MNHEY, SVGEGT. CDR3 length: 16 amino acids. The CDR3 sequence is CASRYAGLSGANVLTF. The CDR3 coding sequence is TGTGCCAGCAGATACGCGGGACTCTCTGGGGCCAACGTCCTAACTTTC.